The entry below describes one T cell receptor (beta chain). Its antigen is as yet unknown. The sample is drawn from a study of shared clonotypes between healthy human individuals. Across the whole study: Per donor, CD8 memory used one plate, CD8 naive used two, CD4 memory used three and CD4 naive used three.

Samples underwent the assay at deep level. Sequenced by immunoSEQ multiplex PCR; TCRdb stores in-frame clones only, minus some. Seen here are nearly 2 million clones, about 95% observed once, and the top ten hold around 1.2%. CDR1 and CDR2 from the germline V gene are MDHEN and SYDVKM. The CDR3 spans 12 residues. J gave up 4 bases and V 8 bases, and 4 bases lay outside the gene matches. General observations from the study: Larger richness was generally estimated for naive than memory subsets. The generation probabilities recorded for non-shared clonotypes fell below those of clonotypes shared by all four donors.

Terminally differentiated effector memory CD45RA+ cells were left out of the naive CD8 fraction, which was CD45RO-negative and positively selected for CCR7. This sequence was found in a man younger than 30 in good health. Input material: naive CD8+ T cells sorted from blood. The gene calls are TRBV28 and TRBJ2-7; 8 bases match TRBD1. CDR3 amino acids: CASGQGEYEQYF. The CDR3 DNA reads TGTGCCAGCGGACAGGGAGAATACGAGCAGTACTTC.